This T cell receptor (beta chain) was sequenced in a study of blood T cell repertoires in COVID-19. Study overall: Italy, Spain and the United States were the sources of the convalescent and acute COVID-19 samples.

Sequenced by immunoSEQ multiplex PCR; TCRdb stores in-frame clones only, minus some. Of about 280,000 clones in the sample, 87% are singletons; the top ten hold 6%. V was trimmed by 6 bases and J by 1 base, leaving 10 bases between them. From germline, CDR1 is SNHLY and CDR2 FYNNEI. The CDR3 extends over 14 amino acids. Participant age was about 18 to 100 years, and participants resided in approximately 24 US areas. Participant-reported clinical history was the basis for cohort assignment. Material: PBMCs or T cells enriched from blood (not recorded which). This chain joins TRBV2 and TRBJ1-5, with D possibly matching TRBD1 (6 bases). This TCR was sampled from a woman aged 40 to 50 who had recovered from COVID-19. The CDR3 protein is CASRAGQSNQPQHF. Written as DNA, the CDR3 is TGTGCCAGCAGGGCAGGACAGAGCAATCAGCCCCAGCATTTT.